A selection of T cell receptor beta chains follows, all from one sample in a study of blood T cell repertoires in COVID-19. Profiling relied on immunoSEQ multiplex PCR, and the TCRdb table lists in-frame clones only, not all of them. The sample records 65,000 to 90,000 clones, around nine tenths being singletons. Sequenced input: peripheral blood. These receptors originate from a man younger than 40 with acute or convalescent COVID-19. The CDR3 runs from the conserved cysteine through the conserved F or W. A D gene is named only where the DNA matches it firmly. Rows give clone size only sometimes, using once, few, many, or a class for an expanded clone.

j_call: TRBJ2-3
clone_size: NA
d_call: TRBD1
v_call: TRBV29-1
cdr3_nt: TGCAGCGTCGCGACAGGGACAGATACGCAGTATTTT
cdr3_aa: CSVATGTDTQYF

j_call: TRBJ2-2
clone_size: NA
d_call: NA
v_call: TRBV28
cdr3_nt: TGTGCCAGCAGCTTCTCGGGACTTAACACCGGGGAGCTGTTTTTT
cdr3_aa: CASSFSGLNTGELFF

j_call: TRBJ2-7
clone_size: NA
d_call: TRBD2
v_call: TRBV28
cdr3_nt: TGTGCCAGCAGTTTGATAGCGGGAGGCTTGAACGAGCAGTACTTC
cdr3_aa: CASSLIAGGLNEQYF

j_call: TRBJ1-6
clone_size: few
d_call: NA
v_call: TRBV7-9
cdr3_nt: TGTGCCAGCAGCTTAGCGGGGGCGTTTAATCATTCACCCCTCCACTTT
cdr3_aa: CASSLAGAFNHSPLHF

j_call: TRBJ2-5
clone_size: NA
d_call: TRBD2
v_call: TRBV4-1
cdr3_nt: TGCGCCAGCAGCCAAGATCAAGCGGGATACGGTCTCGAGACCCAGTACTTC
cdr3_aa: CASSQDQAGYGLETQYF

j_call: TRBJ2-7
clone_size: NA
d_call: NA
v_call: TRBV12-3/TRBV12-4
cdr3_nt: TGTGCCAGCAGTTCCCCTACTGGCGAGCAGTACTTC
cdr3_aa: CASSSPTGEQYF

j_call: TRBJ2-7
clone_size: NA
d_call: NA
v_call: TRBV6-6
cdr3_nt: TGTGCCAGCAGTTATGGACAGAGCTGGAGTATATACGAGCAGTACTTC
cdr3_aa: CASSYGQSWSIYEQYF

j_call: TRBJ2-7
clone_size: NA
d_call: NA
v_call: TRBV28
cdr3_nt: TGTGCCAGCAGTTTCCACCTTCGGGACTTAAGCTCCTACGAGCAGTACTTC
cdr3_aa: CASSFHLRDLSSYEQYF

j_call: TRBJ1-3
clone_size: NA
d_call: TRBD1
v_call: TRBV6-5
cdr3_nt: TGTGCCAGCAGTCCGGACAGGAGTTCTGGAAACACCATATATTTT
cdr3_aa: CASSPDRSSGNTIYF

j_call: TRBJ2-1
clone_size: NA
d_call: TRBD2
v_call: TRBV27
cdr3_nt: TGTGCCAGCAGTTTGGGACCTAGCGGCTCCTACAATGAGCAGTTCTTC
cdr3_aa: CASSLGPSGSYNEQFF

j_call: TRBJ1-1
clone_size: once
d_call: TRBD1
v_call: TRBV30
cdr3_nt: TGTGCCTGGGGGGGACAGGGGTTTCAGGTGGCTTTCTTT
cdr3_aa: CAWGGQGFQVAFF

j_call: TRBJ1-6
clone_size: NA
d_call: NA
v_call: TRBV12-1
cdr3_nt: TGTGCCAGCAGCTTTAGGGCCGTGGAGGGACTCACCTCTTATAATTCACCCCTCCACTTT
cdr3_aa: CASSFRAVEGLTSYNSPLHF

j_call: TRBJ2-5
clone_size: NA
d_call: TRBD2
v_call: TRBV15
cdr3_nt: TGTGCCACCAGCCCTAGTGTAGCGGGATCGGAAGAGACCCAGTACTTC
cdr3_aa: CATSPSVAGSEETQYF

j_call: TRBJ2-6
clone_size: NA
d_call: NA
v_call: TRBV30
cdr3_nt: TGTGCCTGGACCCCGGACTTCTCTGGGGCCAACGTCCTGACTTTC
cdr3_aa: CAWTPDFSGANVLTF

j_call: TRBJ1-2
clone_size: NA
d_call: NA
v_call: TRBV5-1
cdr3_nt: TGCGCCAGCAGCTTGGATCGCTCGCAGGGGAACTATGGCTACACCTTC
cdr3_aa: CASSLDRSQGNYGYTF

j_call: TRBJ2-5
clone_size: once
d_call: TRBD2
v_call: TRBV5-1
cdr3_nt: TGCGCCAGGGTTAAAGCGGGAGGGATACAAGAGACCCAGTACTTC
cdr3_aa: CARVKAGGIQETQYF

j_call: TRBJ1-5
clone_size: NA
d_call: TRBD1
v_call: TRBV6-5
cdr3_nt: TGTGCCAGCAGGACAGGGGGACCCAATCAGCCCCAGCATTTT
cdr3_aa: CASRTGGPNQPQHF

j_call: TRBJ2-7
clone_size: NA
d_call: NA
v_call: TRBV3-1/TRBV3-2
cdr3_nt: TGTGCCAGCAGCATACGCGGGGCAGGGGAGCAGTACTTC
cdr3_aa: CASSIRGAGEQYF

j_call: TRBJ1-3
clone_size: few
d_call: TRBD1
v_call: TRBV9
cdr3_nt: TGTGCCAGCAGCGTAGGACAGGGGGCTGGAAACACCATATATTTT
cdr3_aa: CASSVGQGAGNTIYF

j_call: TRBJ1-4
clone_size: NA
d_call: NA
v_call: TRBV6-6
cdr3_nt: TGTGCCAGCAGTTACTCGGCGGGGGTCGGGGAAAAACTGTTTTTT
cdr3_aa: CASSYSAGVGEKLFF

j_call: TRBJ2-1
clone_size: NA
d_call: NA
v_call: TRBV6-4
cdr3_nt: TGTGCCAGCATCAAATCAGTGGGAGACCACAATGAGCAGTTCTTC
cdr3_aa: CASIKSVGDHNEQFF

j_call: TRBJ2-2
clone_size: NA
d_call: TRBD2
v_call: TRBV7-3
cdr3_nt: TGTGCCAGCAGCTTCGTGGGAGGGCCCGGCACCGGGGAGCTGTTTTTT
cdr3_aa: CASSFVGGPGTGELFF

j_call: TRBJ1-5
clone_size: once
d_call: NA
v_call: TRBV28
cdr3_nt: TGTGCCAGCACCCTCGGAGGGAATCAGCCCCAGCATTTT
cdr3_aa: CASTLGGNQPQHF

j_call: TRBJ1-3
clone_size: NA
d_call: NA
v_call: TRBV28
cdr3_nt: TGTGCCAGCAGTCCCCATAGCGGAAACACCATATATTTT
cdr3_aa: CASSPHSGNTIYF

j_call: TRBJ1-6
clone_size: NA
d_call: TRBD1
v_call: TRBV27
cdr3_nt: TGTGCCAGCAGTTTATCGGCCGGGACAGGCGGATCACCCCTCCACTTT
cdr3_aa: CASSLSAGTGGSPLHF

j_call: TRBJ1-4
clone_size: NA
d_call: NA
v_call: TRBV28
cdr3_nt: TGTGCCAGCGGCAGGGTGGGGGAAAAACTGTTTTTT
cdr3_aa: CASGRVGEKLFF

j_call: TRBJ2-3
clone_size: NA
d_call: TRBD2
v_call: TRBV5-6
cdr3_nt: TGTGCCAGCAGCTTGTCCAAAGGCCAGCGGGGGCCGCGGGATACGCAGTATTTT
cdr3_aa: CASSLSKGQRGPRDTQYF